This TCR beta chain was identified during a study of T-cell memory formation after mild COVID-19. Study information: TCR clusters mostly belonged to single donors. Study-wide results and caveats: CD4/CD8 balance characterized clones contracting day 15 to 85, and CD4+ skew characterized later expanders.

For this clonotype: As yet, its antigen is unknown.

Constant-segment-primed 5'RACE gave TCR alpha and TCR beta cDNA libraries with sample barcodes and UMIs. MiXCR, run by TCRdb on the 5' RACE reads, gives a single entry per CDR3 protein. The sample consists of approximately 350,000 distinct CDR3 sequences, approximately 15% of them appearing once. The TCR sequence derives from a man aged 18 to 30 who had mild COVID-19 (a few samples of this study predate the infection). Cell type and time point are not known. The sequenced sample was PBMCs or a T cell subset sorted from them (not recorded which).

The CDR3 is CASSLGRGPGNTIYF. The CDR3, as DNA: TGTGCCAGCAGTTTGGGCAGGGGGCCTGGAAACACCATATATTTT. The chain is built from TRBV27 and TRBJ1-3; 8 nucleotides line up with TRBD1. This CDR3 is 15 amino acids long. Losses at the gene ends were 3 bases for V and 2 bases for J; bases not matched to a gene: 3. Germline-derived CDR1 and CDR2 are MNHEY and SMNVEV (reference sequence).